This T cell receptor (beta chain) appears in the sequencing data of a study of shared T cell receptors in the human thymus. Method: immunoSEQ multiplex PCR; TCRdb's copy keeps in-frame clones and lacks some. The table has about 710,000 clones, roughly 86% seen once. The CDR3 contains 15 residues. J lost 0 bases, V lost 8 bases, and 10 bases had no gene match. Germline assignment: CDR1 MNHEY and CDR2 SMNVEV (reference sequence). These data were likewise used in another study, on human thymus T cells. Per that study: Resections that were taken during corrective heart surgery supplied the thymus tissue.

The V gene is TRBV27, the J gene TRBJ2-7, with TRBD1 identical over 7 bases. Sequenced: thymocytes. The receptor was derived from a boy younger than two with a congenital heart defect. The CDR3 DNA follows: TGTGCCAGCGGGAACCGGGACAGCAACTCCTACGAGCAGTACTTC. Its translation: CASGNRDSNSYEQYF.